This T cell receptor beta chain stems from a study of patients and donors after allogeneic stem cell transplantation (dated by TCRdb to the early 2020s). Library method: RT-PCR. The sample was run on a NextSeq 550. TCRdb reprocessing: public reads trimmed at Q25 with fastp, clones called with MiXCR, in-frame beta chains kept. One record per CDR3 amino acid sequence lists the most common genes and DNA. Across this sample there are some 11,000 distinct CDR3 sequences, with under 30% seen only once. Of the sample, 45% to 55% falls within the top ten clones. The CDR3 measures 15 amino acids from cysteine to phenylalanine. Here the CDR3 DNA is all that survives: 45 bases in frame from base 1. Cut back by 5 bases and 0 bases, the V and J ends lie 14 bases apart. The germline V gene (reference sequence) yields SEHNR for CDR1 and FQNEAQ for CDR2. As regards this clonotype: Its specific antigen is unknown. One base away there is no much larger clone; base qualities are not given.

The chain is encoded by TRBV7-9 joined to TRBJ2-7; the D gene cannot be named for sure. The source is a human donor who was either an allogeneic HSCT recipient or a stem cell or donor lymphocyte infusion donor (not recorded which). It is not recorded whose cells these are; they may come from a transplant donor. Input material: blood, either unsorted or a sorted T cell fraction (not recorded which). The nucleotide sequence reads as follows: TGTGCCAGCAGCCCATTGGTGGGCAACTCCTACGAGCAGTACTTC. It is translated as CASSPLVGNSYEQYF.